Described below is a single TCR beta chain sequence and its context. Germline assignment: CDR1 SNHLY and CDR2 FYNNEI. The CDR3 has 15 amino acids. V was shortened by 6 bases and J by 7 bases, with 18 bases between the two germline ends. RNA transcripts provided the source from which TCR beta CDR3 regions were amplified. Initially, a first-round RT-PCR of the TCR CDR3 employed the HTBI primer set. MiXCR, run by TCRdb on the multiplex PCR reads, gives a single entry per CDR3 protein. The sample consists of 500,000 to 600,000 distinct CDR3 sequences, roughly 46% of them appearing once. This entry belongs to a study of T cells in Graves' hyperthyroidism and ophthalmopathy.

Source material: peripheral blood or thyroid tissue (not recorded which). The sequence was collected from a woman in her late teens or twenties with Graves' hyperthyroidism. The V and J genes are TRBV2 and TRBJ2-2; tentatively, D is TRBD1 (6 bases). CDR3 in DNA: TGTGCCAGCAGCGAGGGGGTATGGACTTACGGGGAGCTGTTTTTT. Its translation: CASSEGVWTYGELFF.